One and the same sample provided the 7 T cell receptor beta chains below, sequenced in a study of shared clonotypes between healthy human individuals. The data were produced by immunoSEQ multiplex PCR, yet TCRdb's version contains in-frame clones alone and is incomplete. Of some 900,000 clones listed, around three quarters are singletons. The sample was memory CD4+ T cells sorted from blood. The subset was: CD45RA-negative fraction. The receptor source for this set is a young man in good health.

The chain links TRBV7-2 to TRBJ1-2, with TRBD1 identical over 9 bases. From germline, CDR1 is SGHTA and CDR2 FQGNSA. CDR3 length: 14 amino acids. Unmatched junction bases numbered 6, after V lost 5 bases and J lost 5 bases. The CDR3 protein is CASSQQGASYGYTF. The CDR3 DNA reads TGTGCCAGCAGCCAACAGGGGGCGAGTTATGGCTACACCTTC.

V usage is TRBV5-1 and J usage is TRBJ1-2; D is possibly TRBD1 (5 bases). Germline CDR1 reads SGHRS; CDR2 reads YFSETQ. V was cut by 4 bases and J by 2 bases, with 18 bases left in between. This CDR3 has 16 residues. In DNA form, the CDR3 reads TGCGCCAGCAGCCGGGGGGACGAGGGGCGCAACTATGGCTACACCTTC. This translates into CASSRGDEGRNYGYTF.

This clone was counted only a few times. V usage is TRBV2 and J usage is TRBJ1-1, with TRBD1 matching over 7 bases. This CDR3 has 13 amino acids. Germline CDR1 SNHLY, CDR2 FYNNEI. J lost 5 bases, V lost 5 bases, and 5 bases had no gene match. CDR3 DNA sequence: TGTGCCAGCAGTCAATCACAGGGGACTGAAGCTTTCTTT. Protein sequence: CASSQSQGTEAFF. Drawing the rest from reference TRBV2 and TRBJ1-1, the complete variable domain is EPEVTQTPSHQVTQMGQEVILRCVPISNHLYFYWYRQILGQKVEFLVSFYNNEISEKSEIFDDQFSVERPDGSNFTLKIRSTKLEDSAMYFCASSQSQGTEAFFGQGTRLTVV.

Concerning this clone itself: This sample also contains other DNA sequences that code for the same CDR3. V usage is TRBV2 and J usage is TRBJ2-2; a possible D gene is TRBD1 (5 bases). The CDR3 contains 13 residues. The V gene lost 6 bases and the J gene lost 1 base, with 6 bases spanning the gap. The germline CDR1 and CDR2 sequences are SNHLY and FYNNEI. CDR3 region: CASRGQNTGELFF. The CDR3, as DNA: TGTGCCAGCAGGGGGCAGAACACCGGGGAGCTGTTTTTT. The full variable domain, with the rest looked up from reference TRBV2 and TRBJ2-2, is EPEVTQTPSHQVTQMGQEVILRCVPISNHLYFYWYRQILGQKVEFLVSFYNNEISEKSEIFDDQFSVERPDGSNFTLKIRSTKLEDSAMYFCASRGQNTGELFFGEGSRLTVL.

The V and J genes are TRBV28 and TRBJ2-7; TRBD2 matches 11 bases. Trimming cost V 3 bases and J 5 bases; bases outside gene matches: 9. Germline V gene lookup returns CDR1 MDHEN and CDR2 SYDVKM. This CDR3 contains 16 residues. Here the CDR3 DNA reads TGTGCCAGCAGTTTGTTAATAGCGGGGGGGCCCCACGAGCAGTACTTC. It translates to CASSLLIAGGPHEQYF. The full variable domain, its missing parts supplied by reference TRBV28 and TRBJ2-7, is DVKVTQSSRYLVKRTGEKVFLECVQDMDHENMFWYRQDPGLGLRLIYFSYDVKMKEKGDIPEGYSVSREKKERFSLILESASTNQTSMYLCASSLLIAGGPHEQYFGPGTRLTVT.

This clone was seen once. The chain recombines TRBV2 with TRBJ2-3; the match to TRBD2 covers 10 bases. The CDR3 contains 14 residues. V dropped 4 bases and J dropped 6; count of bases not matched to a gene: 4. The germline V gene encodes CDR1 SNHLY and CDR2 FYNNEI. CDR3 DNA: TGTGCCAGCAGTGTGCTAGCGGGAGCGGATACGCAGTATTTT. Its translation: CASSVLAGADTQYF.

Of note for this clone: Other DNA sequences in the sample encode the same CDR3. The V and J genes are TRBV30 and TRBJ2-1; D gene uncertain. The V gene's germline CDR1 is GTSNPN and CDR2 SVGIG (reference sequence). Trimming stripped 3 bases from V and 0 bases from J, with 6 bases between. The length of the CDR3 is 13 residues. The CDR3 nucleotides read TGTGCCTGGAGGCCGAGCTCCTACAATGAGCAGTTCTTC. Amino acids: CAWRPSSYNEQFF. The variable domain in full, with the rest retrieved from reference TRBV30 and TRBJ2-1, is SQTIHQWPATLVQPVGSPLSLECTVEGTSNPNLYWYRQAAGRGLQLLFYSVGIGQISSEVPQNLSASRPQDRQFILSSKKLLLSDSGFYLCAWRPSSYNEQFFGPGTRLTVL.